The 14 T cell receptor beta chains listed next were all sequenced from one sample in a study of blood T cell repertoires in COVID-19. Produced via immunoSEQ multiplex PCR; TCRdb's table is partial and in-frame only. The table records 180,000 or so clones, about 81% of them present only once. Input material: peripheral blood. The receptors shown here come from a woman older than 75 with COVID-19, enrolled during active disease.

The chain is built from TRBV7-6 and TRBJ2-3; 8 positions agree with TRBD2. CDR3 length equals 15 residues. Germline values: CDR1 SGHVS, CDR2 FNYEAQ. The V gene end was trimmed by 3 bases and the J gene end by 3 bases; junction bases not matched to a gene: 5. The CDR3 loop reads CASSFSGGFTDTQYF. The CDR3, as DNA: TGTGCCAGCAGCTTCAGCGGGGGTTTTACAGATACGCAGTATTTT.

The chain carries TRBV2 and TRBJ1-2; no definite D call. CDR3 length equals 14 residues. Trimming pared 3 bases from V and 0 bases from J, leaving 8 bases between. The germline V gene encodes CDR1 SNHLY and CDR2 FYNNEI. CDR3 DNA sequence: TGTGCCAGCAGTGAGGGCTTATCTAACTATGGCTACACCTTC. Translated: CASSEGLSNYGYTF.

The chain carries TRBV4-2 and TRBJ2-2; D unclear. The germline gives CDR1 LGHNA, CDR2 YNFKEQ. The CDR3 loop spans 16 amino acids. Trimming left V 0 bases short and J 8 bases short, with 16 bases between. The CDR3 coding sequence is TGTGCCAGCAGCCAAGAAACTGCGGCATACCCGGGGGAGCTGTTTTTT. As protein: CASSQETAAYPGELFF.

This clone has only a few counts. The chain links TRBV20-1 to TRBJ2-1; possible D gene TRBD1, 6 bases. With 7 bases removed from V and 8 bases from J, the gap between germline ends came to 12 bases. The CDR3 runs 11 residues. The germline V gene has CDR1 DFQATT and CDR2 SNEGSKA (reference sequence). The CDR3 spells CSVGQSYEQFF. As DNA, the CDR3 is TGCAGTGTGGGACAAAGCTATGAGCAGTTCTTC.

The rearrangement joins TRBV5-6 to TRBJ1-1, with D tentatively TRBD1 (5 bases). This CDR3 is built from 14 residues. Germline V lookup: CDR1 SGHDT, CDR2 YYEEEE. The V and J ends lost 4 bases and 0 bases respectively, with 10 bases between them. The CDR3 region has the DNA TGTGCCAGCAGCGACAGACCCATGAACACTGAAGCTTTCTTT. Residues: CASSDRPMNTEAFF.

The chain recombines TRBV7-3 with TRBJ2-7, with a tentative D call TRBD1 (7 bases). The CDR3 is made up of 14 amino acids. Deletions cut 5 bases from V and 6 bases from J, with 17 bases between. Per the germline V gene, CDR1 is SGHTA and CDR2 is FQGTGA. The CDR3 region is CASSRQGGDAEQYF. The CDR3, as DNA: TGTGCCAGCAGCCGACAGGGAGGCGATGCCGAGCAGTACTTC.

This chain links TRBV12-3 or TRBV12-4 with TRBJ2-7; 14 positions agree with TRBD2. This CDR3 has 13 residues. J was trimmed by 6 bases and V by 6 bases; bases with no gene match: 1. The CDR3 loop reads CASRGLAGGEQYF. CDR3 bases: TGTGCCAGCAGAGGACTAGCGGGAGGCGAGCAGTACTTC.

The gene calls are TRBV11-2 and TRBJ2-7; 8 nucleotides agree with TRBD1. V trimming: 0 bases; J trimming: 3 bases; junction bases outside the gene matches: 7. The CDR3 consists of 16 residues. From germline, CDR1 is SGHAT and CDR2 FQNNGV. The DNA for the CDR3 is TGTGCCAGCAGCTTAGATCAGGGGGCATCCTACTACGAGCAGTACTTC. Encoded protein: CASSLDQGASYYEQYF.

This sequence joins TRBV2 and TRBJ2-3; D is unresolved. V was shortened by 5 bases and J by 4 bases, with 13 bases between the two germline ends. This CDR3 spans 14 amino acids. Per the germline V gene, CDR1 is SNHLY and CDR2 is FYNNEI. This CDR3 reads CASSTPSGADTQYF. CDR3 nucleotide sequence: TGTGCCAGCAGTACCCCATCAGGCGCAGATACGCAGTATTTT.

V usage is TRBV18 and J usage is TRBJ1-6; 7 nucleotides line up with TRBD1. CDR3 size: 15 residues. Losses at the gene ends were 3 bases for V and 4 bases for J; bases not matched to a gene: 3. CDR1 and CDR2 (germline): KGHSH, LQKENI. The CDR3 DNA reads as TGTGCCAGCTCACCGGGACAGCGATATAATTCACCCCTCCACTTT. As protein: CASSPGQRYNSPLHF.

This clone was seen only once. The CDR3 protein is CASRETGGTGQPQHF. In DNA form, the CDR3 reads TGTGCCAGCAGGGAAACAGGGGGGACGGGTCAGCCCCAGCATTTT. The V gene is TRBV6-6, the J gene TRBJ1-5; 8 positions agree with TRBD1. Germline V gives CDR1 MNHNY, CDR2 SVGAGI (reference sequence). V was clipped by 6 bases and J by 6 bases; unmatched bases: 10. This CDR3 is 15 amino acids long.

The V and J genes are TRBV11-3 and TRBJ1-4; TRBD1 matches at 10 bases. Germline V gene data show CDR1 as SGHNT and CDR2 as YENEEA. Unmatched junction bases numbered 6, after V lost 6 bases and J lost 8 bases. The CDR3 consists of 14 residues. The CDR3 DNA reads TGTGCCAGCAGTACCGGGACAGGGGACGAAAAACTGTTTTTT. Protein: CASSTGTGDEKLFF.

The V call is TRBV23-1, the J call TRBJ2-5; 7 bases agree with TRBD1. TRBV23-1 is treated as an ORF (open reading frame) with a function not yet certain. CDR3 length: 15 amino acids. The J segment lost 1 base and the V segment lost 8 bases, leaving 10 bases of the junction unmatched. Here the CDR3 DNA reads TGCGCCAGCTCGCCCGACAGGGCAACCCAAGAGACCCAGTACTTC. Translation: CASSPDRATQETQYF.

The chain employs TRBV10-3 and TRBJ1-2; tentatively, D is TRBD1 (5 bases). The germline V gene encodes CDR1 ENHRY and CDR2 SYGVKD. The germline V and J ends were trimmed by 6 bases and 2 bases, with 10 bases remaining between them. This CDR3 has 13 amino acids. Here the CDR3 reads CAISLQENYGYTF. Here the CDR3 DNA reads TGTGCCATCAGCCTACAGGAGAACTATGGCTACACCTTC.